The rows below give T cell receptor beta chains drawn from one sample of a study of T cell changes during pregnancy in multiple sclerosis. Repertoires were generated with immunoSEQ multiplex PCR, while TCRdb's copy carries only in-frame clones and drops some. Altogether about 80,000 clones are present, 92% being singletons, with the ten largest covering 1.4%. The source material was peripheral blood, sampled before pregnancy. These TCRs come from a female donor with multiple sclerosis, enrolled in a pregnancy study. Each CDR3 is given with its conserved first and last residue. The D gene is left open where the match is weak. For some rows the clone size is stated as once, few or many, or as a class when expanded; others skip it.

TGTGCCATCAGCCAACAGGGGGCTGAATACAATGAGCAGTTCTTC,CAISQQGAEYNEQFF,TRBD1,TRBV10-3,TRBJ2-1,NA
TGTGCCAGCAGTGAATTACCAGGGTGGGATCAGCCCCAGCATTTT,CASSELPGWDQPQHF,NA,TRBV2,TRBJ1-5,NA
TGTGCCTGGAGTGCAGGGGTTAATTCACCCCTCCACTTT,CAWSAGVNSPLHF,NA,TRBV30,TRBJ1-6,NA
TGTGCCAGTCCGGGGGGGCCCAATGAGCAGTTCTTC,CASPGGPNEQFF,TRBD2,TRBV2,TRBJ2-1,NA
TGTGCCAGCAGCCCAGGCTGGCCGAGTGAAAGGCCCCAGCATTTT,CASSPGWPSERPQHF,NA,TRBV11-2,TRBJ1-5,NA
TGTGCCATCAGTGAGGGGAGGTCGGAGACCCAGTACTTC,CAISEGRSETQYF,NA,TRBV10-3,TRBJ2-5,NA
TGTGCCAGCAGCCCTCCACATGCCGCTAGCGGCACAGATACGCAGTATTTT,CASSPPHAASGTDTQYF,NA,TRBV4-2,TRBJ2-3,once
TGCGCCAGCAGTGGGCGGGGGGGACGGGATAGCAATCAGCCCCAGCATTTT,CASSGRGGRDSNQPQHF,NA,TRBV10-1,TRBJ1-5,NA
TGTGCCAGCAGCGAACCGAGGATTCGGGAGACCCAGTACTTC,CASSEPRIRETQYF,NA,TRBV13,TRBJ2-5,NA
TGTGCCACCAGCAGAGCTCGTGCGATACCACCTGAAGCTTTCTTT,CATSRARAIPPEAFF,NA,TRBV15,TRBJ1-1,NA
TGTGCCAGCAGCTTCACAGGGGAGAACGAGCAGTACTTC,CASSFTGENEQYF,TRBD1,TRBV27,TRBJ2-7,NA
TGTGCCAGCAGTTACAGGAGCAGCTCCTACAATGAGCAGTTCTTC,CASSYRSSSYNEQFF,NA,TRBV6-5,TRBJ2-1,NA
TGTGCCAGCAGTACAGGACAGACCTACGAGCAGTACTTC,CASSTGQTYEQYF,NA,TRBV6-6,TRBJ2-7,NA
TGCGCCAGCCATCACAACGGTCGGACAGGGACTAATGAAAAACTGTTTTTT,CASHHNGRTGTNEKLFF,TRBD1,TRBV10-1,TRBJ1-4,NA
TGTGCCAGTAGTATTCCGTCGGGACAGGGAAATTCACCCCTCCACTTT,CASSIPSGQGNSPLHF,TRBD1,TRBV19,TRBJ1-6,NA
TGTGCCAGCAGCCGACAGGGGGCTGGCTATGGCTACACCTTC,CASSRQGAGYGYTF,TRBD1,TRBV7-3,TRBJ1-2,NA
TGTGCCAGTCGGGACAGATTAAATGAAAAACTGTTTTTT,CASRDRLNEKLFF,TRBD1,TRBV19,TRBJ1-4,NA
TGTGCCAGCAGCTTAGCGGCAACGAACACTGAAGCTTTCTTT,CASSLAATNTEAFF,NA,TRBV11-1,TRBJ1-1,many
TGTGCCAGCAGCCCTTCTAGCGGGGAGCTGTTTTTT,CASSPSSGELFF,NA,TRBV7-6,TRBJ2-2,NA
TGTGCCAGCAGTGATGTATCAGGGGGCTTAGACGAGCAGTACTTC,CASSDVSGGLDEQYF,TRBD1,TRBV6-1,TRBJ2-7,NA
TGTGCCAGCAGTTACTCGAGGGACATTCAGTACTTC,CASSYSRDIQYF,NA,TRBV6-6,TRBJ2-4,few
TGTGCCAGCAGTGAAGTTTATTGGGGGACAGGGGATCCCTATGAGCAGTTCTTC,CASSEVYWGTGDPYEQFF,TRBD1,TRBV6-1,TRBJ2-1,once
TGTGCCAGCAGCCAAGAATATTCCGGTAGGGCGGGGCGCGACAATGAGCAGTTCTTC,CASSQEYSGRAGRDNEQFF,NA,TRBV14,TRBJ2-1,NA
TGTGCCAGCAGCGTCGGGGATACGAACACTGAAGCTTTCTTT,CASSVGDTNTEAFF,NA,TRBV9,TRBJ1-1,few
TGCGCCAGCAGCCAAGAGACAGGAAACGTGGGGGGCTACACCTTC,CASSQETGNVGGYTF,NA,TRBV4-1,TRBJ1-2,once
TGTGCCAGCAGTTACAGTGGGACAGGGAGTCTTGGCTACACCTTC,CASSYSGTGSLGYTF,TRBD1,TRBV6-5,TRBJ1-2,NA
TGCGCCAGCAGCCATTTACTAGGGGGAAAAAACATTCAGTACTTC,CASSHLLGGKNIQYF,NA,TRBV4-1,TRBJ2-4,once
TGTGCCAGTAGTATTGGGCAGGGATTTTCTGAAGCCAAAAACATTCAGTACTTC,CASSIGQGFSEAKNIQYF,NA,TRBV19,TRBJ2-4,NA
TGTGCTAGTGGTCCGGCGGGGAGGGACGTAGAGACCCAGTACTTC,CASGPAGRDVETQYF,TRBD2,TRBV12-5,TRBJ2-5,NA
TGTGCCAGCAGTGCAGGGGCAAACTCCTACAATGAGCAGTTCTTC,CASSAGANSYNEQFF,NA,TRBV6-4,TRBJ2-1,NA
TGTGCCTGGAGTGTAGGGACAGGGGGTCGCTTACACTATGGCTACACCTTC,CAWSVGTGGRLHYGYTF,TRBD1,TRBV30,TRBJ1-2,NA
TGTGCCAGCAGTAGGACAGACTCCTACGAGCAGTACTTC,CASSRTDSYEQYF,NA,TRBV6-5,TRBJ2-7,few
TGCGCCAGCAGCTTGACTAGCGGGAACTACGAGCAGTACTTC,CASSLTSGNYEQYF,TRBD2,TRBV5-1,TRBJ2-7,NA
TGTGCCAGCAGCCAAGATCCCGGCAGCGCAAATCAGCCCCAGCATTTT,CASSQDPGSANQPQHF,NA,TRBV4-2,TRBJ1-5,NA
TGTGCCAGCAGCTTAAGTTTTCCAGTATCTGGGGCCAACGTCCTGACTTTC,CASSLSFPVSGANVLTF,NA,TRBV7-2,TRBJ2-6,NA
TGTGCCAGCAGCCCCGACTCGAGCTCCTATAATTCACCCCTCCACTTT,CASSPDSSSYNSPLHF,NA,TRBV7-6,TRBJ1-6,NA
TGTGCCAGCATCCTGGGAAGCGGGGGGTCCACAGATACGCAGTATTTT,CASILGSGGSTDTQYF,TRBD2,TRBV13,TRBJ2-3,NA
TGTGCCATCAGGGTCCGGGAGGGCCCCCTCCACTTT,CAIRVREGPLHF,NA,TRBV10-3,TRBJ1-6,NA
TGCGCCAGCAGCCCGGCGGGGTCGCCAGAGACCCAGTACTTC,CASSPAGSPETQYF,NA,TRBV5-1,TRBJ2-5,NA
TGTGCCAGCGTACGCACTACGGGGTCCCAAGAGACCCAGTACTTC,CASVRTTGSQETQYF,NA,TRBV2,TRBJ2-5,NA
TGTGCCAGCAGCCAAGATCTCACGGGGGGTCGGGATGAAAAACTGTTTTTT,CASSQDLTGGRDEKLFF,NA,TRBV4-2,TRBJ1-4,NA
TGTGCCAGCAGCGAAGGACTAGCGGGGGGGTCGGTTTACCATGAGCAGTTCTTC,CASSEGLAGGSVYHEQFF,TRBD2,TRBV9,TRBJ2-1,NA
TGTGCCAGCAGCGCCACCGGGACAGAGTACGAGCAGTACTTC,CASSATGTEYEQYF,TRBD1,TRBV9,TRBJ2-7,NA
TGTGCCACCAGCAGAAGGGACGGGGGGAACACTGAAGCTTTCTTT,CATSRRDGGNTEAFF,NA,TRBV15,TRBJ1-1,NA
TGTGCCAGCAGCACCCCCACAGGGGGTTCTGAAGCTTTCTTT,CASSTPTGGSEAFF,TRBD1,TRBV13,TRBJ1-1,NA
TGTGCCAGCAGCGTAGGACAGGGTAAAGAGACCCAGTACTTC,CASSVGQGKETQYF,TRBD1,TRBV9,TRBJ2-5,NA
TGTGCCAGCAGCTTGGAGGCAACAGGTCCTAATTCACCCCTCCACTTT,CASSLEATGPNSPLHF,NA,TRBV5-4,TRBJ1-6,NA
TGTGCCAGCAGCCCGGGGGGGGGTACCACTGAAGCTTTCTTT,CASSPGGGTTEAFF,NA,TRBV7-9,TRBJ1-1,NA
TGTGCCAGCAGCTCAACCACAAAACTAGCGGGGGGTGGAGATACGCAGTATTTT,CASSSTTKLAGGGDTQYF,TRBD2,TRBV5-4,TRBJ2-3,NA